Following are 29 T cell receptor beta chains from one sample sequenced in a study of blood T cell repertoires in COVID-19. Here immunoSEQ multiplex PCR was the method, and the copy in TCRdb shows in-frame clones only, minus some. This sample has approximately 240,000 clones, with about 85% found just once. The sequencing sample was made of peripheral blood. Every receptor here comes from a man aged 50-59 years who had recovered from COVID-19.

The chain is built from TRBV30 and TRBJ1-6; D is uncertain. Per germline, CDR1 GTSNPN and CDR2 SVGIG (reference sequence). This CDR3 comprises 12 residues. The V gene lost 3 bases and the J gene lost 8 bases, with 8 bases spanning the gap. CDR3 region: CAWRRDYSPLHF. The DNA for the CDR3 is TGTGCCTGGAGGAGGGATTATTCACCCCTCCACTTT.

The CDR3 loop reads CASSSGQGVGNQPQHF. CDR3 nucleotide sequence: TGTGCCAGCAGCTCGGGACAGGGGGTAGGAAATCAGCCCCAGCATTTT. This chain uses TRBV5-5 with TRBJ1-5; 11 bases fit TRBD1. V gave up 3 bases and J gave up 4 bases; unmatched junction bases: 6. The CDR3 runs to 16 residues. Germline CDR1 reads SGHKS; CDR2 reads YYEKEE (reference sequence).

The V call is TRBV19, the J call TRBJ2-1; 11 bases fit TRBD2. V gave up 1 base and J gave up 4 bases; unmatched junction bases: 6. Germline V gives CDR1 LNHDA, CDR2 SQIVND (reference sequence). This CDR3 spans 17 amino acids. CDR3 in DNA: TGTGCCAGTAGTATAGGACGTCTAGCGGGAGGATACAATGAGCAGTTCTTC. As protein: CASSIGRLAGGYNEQFF.

The rearrangement joins TRBV19 to TRBJ2-6, with 7 bases aligning to TRBD2. Germline CDR1 and CDR2: LNHDA and SQIVND (reference sequence). With 11 bases clipped from V and 2 bases from J, the junction kept 9 bases outside the gene matches. The CDR3 has 15 residues. The CDR3 spells CAASGGAAGANVLTF. CDR3 sequence (DNA): TGTGCCGCTTCGGGGGGTGCCGCTGGGGCCAACGTCCTGACTTTC.

This rearrangement joins TRBV6-5 to TRBJ2-7; 7 positions agree with TRBD1. V lost 2 bases, J lost 4 bases, and 5 bases stayed unmatched. CDR3 length: 14 amino acids. Germline V CDR1 and CDR2: MNHEY, SVGAGI. In nucleotides, the CDR3 is TGTGCCAGCAGTTACGCAGGGGGAGTATACGAGCAGTACTTC. Encoded protein: CASSYAGGVYEQYF.

This clone showed up just once. The V gene is TRBV2, the J gene TRBJ2-5; 7 nucleotides line up with TRBD2. The CDR3 spans 17 residues. Losses at the gene ends were 8 bases for V and 1 base for J; bases not matched to a gene: 16. The germline V gene encodes CDR1 SNHLY and CDR2 FYNNEI. The CDR3 DNA reads as TGTGCCAGCTCTTCGGAGGTAGCGGGCCCGACCCAAGAGACCCAGTACTTC. Translation: CASSSEVAGPTQETQYF.

This clone was counted only a few times. This chain uses TRBV4-1 with TRBJ2-7; 8 bases line up with TRBD2. CDR3 length: 15 amino acids. V lost 4 bases to trimming and J lost 2 bases; unmatched junction nucleotides: 7. Germline V CDR1 and CDR2: MGHRA, YSYEKL. The CDR3 DNA sequence: TGCGCCAGCAGCCTAGCGGGACATACCCCCTACGAGCAGTACTTC. It specifies CASSLAGHTPYEQYF.

The chain links TRBV19 to TRBJ1-6; D is possibly TRBD1 (6 bases). CDR3 length: 16 residues. The V end was cut by 10 bases, the J end by 0 bases, with 16 bases between. Germline V gene sequence: CDR1 LNHDA, CDR2 SQIVND (reference sequence). The CDR3, as DNA: TGTGCCACCGCCTCCGGACAGCTCTCCTATAATTCACCCCTCCACTTT. It translates to CATASGQLSYNSPLHF.

The V and J genes are TRBV15 and TRBJ2-7; no firm D call. Germline lookup yields CDR1 LNHNV and CDR2 YYDKDF (reference sequence). This CDR3 spans 12 amino acids. Trimming took 0 bases from V and 5 from J, leaving 5 bases between them. The CDR3 region has the DNA TGTGCCACCAGCAGAGATTATCACGAGCAGTACTTC. Translated: CATSRDYHEQYF.

DNA for the CDR3: TGTGCCAGCAGAAAATACCGGGACAGGGGGCGGGATGAGCAGTTCTTC. Its protein product is CASRKYRDRGRDEQFF. This rearrangement joins TRBV28 to TRBJ2-1; the match to TRBD1 covers 12 bases. Germline CDR1 and CDR2: MDHEN and SYDVKM. The CDR3 has 16 amino acids. J gave up 8 bases and V 6 bases, and 11 bases lay outside the gene matches.

The chain couples TRBV6-2 or TRBV6-3 to TRBJ2-7, with D maybe TRBD2 (7 bases). Trimming stripped 6 bases from V and 3 bases from J, with 18 bases between. The length of the CDR3 is 15 residues. In germline, CDR1 is MNHEY, CDR2 SVGEGT. CDR3 in DNA: TGTGCCAGCAGCCAAGGGGGGGAAATATACTACGAGCAGTACTTC. It is translated as CASSQGGEIYYEQYF.

This clone was observed once. The V gene is TRBV19, the J gene TRBJ2-4; the match to TRBD2 covers 8 bases. The trim removed 5 bases at V and 14 bases at J, leaving 14 bases unmatched. CDR3 length: 14 residues. Germline lookup yields CDR1 LNHDA and CDR2 SQIVND (reference sequence). CDR3 in DNA: TGTGCCAGTAGTTCCGGGGGGGTCGGGGAATACAAGTACTTC. Its translation: CASSSGGVGEYKYF.

The V call is TRBV11-2, the J call TRBJ2-7; 8 bases fit TRBD2. Germline V gene data show CDR1 as SGHAT and CDR2 as FQNNGV. The ends lost 3 bases at V and 2 bases at J; junction bases unmatched: 3. There are 14 residues in the CDR3. The CDR3 protein is CASSFTSGPYEQYF. For the CDR3, the DNA is TGTGCCAGCAGCTTTACTAGCGGCCCCTACGAGCAGTACTTC.

The chain recombines TRBV18 with TRBJ2-1; 11 positions match TRBD2. CDR3 length: 16 residues. The germline V gene has CDR1 KGHSH and CDR2 LQKENI. V lost 1 base, J lost 8 bases, and 7 bases stayed unmatched. Here the CDR3 reads CASSPLTSGTIYEQFF. In DNA form, the CDR3 reads TGTGCCAGCTCACCACTGACTAGCGGGACGATCTATGAGCAGTTCTTC.

The V and J genes are TRBV27 and TRBJ2-1; TRBD2 aligns across 10 bases. The V gene's germline CDR1 is MNHEY and CDR2 SMNVEV (reference sequence). Germline trimming cut 2 bases from V and 5 bases from J; bases unmatched to any gene: 9. The CDR3 is 17 residues long. CDR3 nucleotide sequence: TGTGCCAGCAGTTTAGGCAAGGGACTAGCGACAAACAATGAGCAGTTCTTC. This encodes CASSLGKGLATNNEQFF.

The chain couples TRBV3-1 (or the pseudogene TRBV3-2) to TRBJ2-3; 7 bases match TRBD2. Germline V gene sequence: CDR1 LGHDT, CDR2 YNNKEL (reference sequence). The V segment lost 7 bases and the J segment 0 bases; nucleotides outside the gene matches: 7. The CDR3 is 15 amino acids. This CDR3 is CASNGAGMSTDTQYF. The CDR3 DNA follows: TGTGCCAGCAACGGAGCGGGAATGAGCACAGATACGCAGTATTTT.

The rearrangement uses TRBV10-2 and TRBJ2-2; maybe TRBD2 (6 bases). Trimming took 3 bases from V and 6 from J, leaving 11 bases between them. From germline, CDR1 is WSHSY and CDR2 SAAADI. CDR3 length equals 14 residues. The CDR3 spells CASSELLAPGELFF. The CDR3 nucleotides read TGCGCCAGCAGTGAATTACTAGCTCCCGGGGAGCTGTTTTTT.

The rearrangement links TRBV11-3 to TRBJ1-1; unclear D gene. Trimming removed 9 bases at V and 1 base at J, with 21 bases between. This CDR3 has 16 residues. Germline V gives CDR1 SGHNT, CDR2 YENEEA. The CDR3 spells CARKRARQARNTEAFF. The CDR3 DNA reads TGTGCCAGGAAGAGGGCGAGGCAGGCGAGGAACACTGAAGCTTTCTTT.

The chain is built from TRBV6-5 and TRBJ1-2, with a tentative D call TRBD1 (5 bases). Germline assignment: CDR1 MNHEY and CDR2 SVGAGI. The CDR3 is made up of 11 amino acids. Trimming took 8 bases from V and 6 from J, leaving 10 bases between them. This CDR3 reads CASGWGDGYTF. CDR3 nucleotides: TGTGCCAGCGGATGGGGGGATGGCTACACCTTC.

The J gene is TRBJ1-1, the V gene TRBV5-1, with TRBD1 matching 7 bases. The CDR3 has 18 amino acids. The germline gives CDR1 SGHRS, CDR2 YFSETQ. J was trimmed by 2 bases and V by 1 base; bases with no gene match: 14. CDR3 nucleotide sequence: TGCGCCAGCAGCTTGATAGGGGGTAGGACAGGAATCAACACTGAAGCTTTCTTT. Encoded protein: CASSLIGGRTGINTEAFF.

The gene calls are TRBV7-2 and TRBJ2-1; 14 nucleotides match TRBD2. Per the germline V gene, CDR1 is SGHTA and CDR2 is FQGNSA. V was clipped by 4 bases and J by 6 bases; unmatched bases: 5. The length of the CDR3 is 16 residues. DNA for the CDR3: TGTGCCAGCAGCTCAGGAGGGACTAGCGGGAGCAATGAGCAGTTCTTC. Translated, it gives CASSSGGTSGSNEQFF.

The chain joins TRBV30 to TRBJ2-2, with TRBD2 matching 13 bases. CDR3 length: 21 residues. V lost 0 bases and J lost 0; bases outside the gene matches: 13. The germline CDR1 and CDR2 sequences are GTSNPN and SVGIG (reference sequence). The CDR3 loop reads CAWSVPLRWTSGSANTGELFF. Here the CDR3 DNA reads TGTGCCTGGAGTGTTCCCCTGAGATGGACTAGCGGGAGCGCGAACACCGGGGAGCTGTTTTTT.

This chain uses TRBV5-1 with TRBJ2-3, with D perhaps matching TRBD1 (5 bases). CDR3 length: 14 residues. Germline V CDR1 and CDR2: SGHRS, YFSETQ. V was trimmed by 5 bases and J by 8 bases, leaving 18 bases between them. The CDR3 reads CASSRGSGAGTQYF. CDR3 DNA sequence: TGCGCCAGCAGTCGAGGATCTGGGGCAGGTACGCAGTATTTT.

This clone was seen just once. This rearrangement joins TRBV28 to TRBJ2-5; 9 nucleotides match TRBD1. With 6 bases clipped from V and 3 bases from J, the junction kept 11 bases outside the gene matches. Germline-derived CDR1 and CDR2 are MDHEN and SYDVKM. The CDR3 loop spans 16 amino acids. CDR3 sequence: CASRPSGTGKKETQYF. Written as DNA, the CDR3 is TGTGCCAGCAGGCCCTCCGGGACAGGGAAAAAAGAGACCCAGTACTTC. Supplemented by reference TRBV28 and TRBJ2-5, the full variable domain reads DVKVTQSSRYLVKRTGEKVFLECVQDMDHENMFWYRQDPGLGLRLIYFSYDVKMKEKGDIPEGYSVSREKKERFSLILESASTNQTSMYLCASRPSGTGKKETQYFGPGTRLLVL.

CDR3 sequence reads: CASSPDRQNQPQHF. The CDR3 DNA is TGTGCCAGCAGCCCGGACAGGCAAAATCAGCCCCAGCATTTT. The chain employs TRBV7-8 and TRBJ1-5; 7 bases fit TRBD1. V dropped 5 bases and J dropped 4; count of bases not matched to a gene: 5. The germline V gene has CDR1 SGHVS and CDR2 FQNEAQ. The CDR3 has 14 residues.

This clone was seen only a few times. The J gene is TRBJ1-6, the V gene TRBV28; 11 positions agree with TRBD1. Trimming cost V 5 bases and J 5 bases; bases outside gene matches: 5. Germline-derived CDR1 and CDR2 are MDHEN and SYDVKM. The CDR3 is 16 amino acids. CDR3 nucleotide sequence: TGTGCCAGCAGTCCCTCGGACAGGGGGCATAATTCACCCCTCCACTTT. It specifies CASSPSDRGHNSPLHF.

This sequence joins TRBV6-5 and TRBJ1-5; D uncertain. The CDR3 loop spans 13 amino acids. Deletions cut 4 bases from V and 6 bases from J, with 10 bases between. Germline V gene sequence: CDR1 MNHEY, CDR2 SVGAGI. CDR3 residues: CASSSGFTQPQHF. Here the CDR3 DNA reads TGTGCCAGCAGTTCAGGCTTTACTCAGCCCCAGCATTTT.

The chain couples TRBV2 to TRBJ1-2, with 9 bases that match TRBD1. Germline-derived CDR1 and CDR2 are SNHLY and FYNNEI. The CDR3 length is 16 residues. V was pared by 3 bases and J by 4 bases, with 9 bases of the junction left unmatched. CDR3 region: CASSEGEGTGPYGYTF. For the CDR3, the DNA is TGTGCCAGCAGTGAGGGTGAGGGGACAGGGCCCTATGGCTACACCTTC.

The J gene is TRBJ1-2, the V gene TRBV5-8; weak D call: TRBD1 (5 bases). Germline assignment: CDR1 SGHTS and CDR2 YDEGEE. The CDR3 runs to 14 residues. V dropped 3 bases and J dropped 3 bases, with 12 bases sitting between them. The CDR3 here is CASSSPDRYYGYTF. DNA of the CDR3: TGTGCCAGCAGCTCACCTGACAGATACTATGGCTACACCTTC.